A selection of T cell receptor beta chains follows, all from one sample in a study of early T cells in non-severe SARS-CoV-2 infection. Each CDR3 protein is one row after TCRdb ran MiXCR on the 5' RACE reads. The repertoire holds around 60,000 distinct CDR3 sequences, with 9.5% to 15% as singletons. Sequencing was carried out using whole blood. The receptors were sampled from an adult who was a healthcare worker with PCR-confirmed SARS-CoV-2 infection or an uninfected control (not recorded which). Each CDR3 is given with its conserved first and last residue. The order of the fields is clone size, J gene, V gene, D gene, CDR3 protein, CDR3 DNA. The D gene is left open where the match is weak. A row's size may be missing; if present it is once, few, many or a size class.

>many|TRBJ2-7|TRBV6-5|TRBD1
CASSRRTGVHEQYF
TGTGCCAGCAGCCGAAGGACAGGGGTCCACGAGCAGTACTTC
>.|TRBJ2-5|TRBV5-4|TRBD1
CASSLGTGKETQYF
TGTGCCAGCAGCTTGGGGACAGGGAAAGAGACCCAGTACTTC
>many|TRBJ2-7|TRBV29-1|.
CSAQLYDEQYF
TGCAGCGCCCAGCTCTATGACGAGCAGTACTTC
>many|TRBJ2-1|TRBV7-6|TRBD2
CASRKGTSGGNEQFF
TGTGCCAGCAGAAAAGGGACTAGCGGGGGTAATGAGCAGTTCTTC
>many|TRBJ1-5|TRBV20-1|TRBD1
CSAPDRLNQPQHF
TGCAGTGCTCCGGACAGGCTCAATCAGCCCCAGCATTTT
>many|TRBJ1-1|TRBV16|.
CASSRDRNTEAFF
TGTGCCAGCAGCCGAGACAGGAACACTGAAGCTTTCTTT
>.|TRBJ2-5|TRBV28|TRBD1
CASSRQGAFKETQYF
TGTGCCAGCAGCAGACAGGGGGCATTTAAAGAGACCCAGTACTTC
>many|TRBJ2-7|TRBV7-9|.
CASSSGRINEQYF
TGTGCCAGCAGCTCCGGACGGATAAACGAGCAGTACTTC
>few|TRBJ1-1|TRBV5-6|TRBD1
CASSLRQGPEAFF
TGTGCCAGCAGCTTGCGACAGGGCCCTGAAGCTTTCTTT
>many|TRBJ2-5|TRBV10-3|.
CAISGTPLGETQYF
TGTGCCATCAGTGGGACTCCTTTGGGGGAGACCCAGTACTTC
>many|TRBJ2-1|TRBV7-3|.
CASSPTVNNEQFF
TGTGCCAGCAGCCCTACAGTAAACAATGAGCAGTTCTTC
>.|TRBJ2-7|TRBV6-6|.
CASGAGSLIEQYF
TGTGCCAGCGGCGCTGGGTCCCTCATCGAGCAGTACTTC
>many|TRBJ2-1|TRBV7-2|TRBD1
CASTQTGGLSWNEQFF
TGTGCCAGCACCCAAACAGGGGGCCTCTCGTGGAATGAGCAGTTCTTC
>.|TRBJ1-3|TRBV12-3/TRBV12-4|.
CAITRTFSGNTIYF
TGTGCCATCACCAGAACCTTCTCTGGAAACACCATATATTTT
>many|TRBJ1-1|TRBV20-1|.
CSARRSGTEAFF
TGCAGTGCTAGACGATCGGGCACTGAAGCTTTCTTT
>.|TRBJ2-3|TRBV20-1|.
CSERGLVLADTQYF
TGCAGTGAAAGGGGCCTAGTTTTGGCAGATACGCAGTATTTT
>.|TRBJ2-1|TRBV10-2|.
CASSVTGNEQFF
TGCGCCAGCAGTGTCACAGGGAATGAGCAGTTCTTC
>few|TRBJ2-7|TRBV29-1|.
CSAIFWGYEQYF
TGCAGCGCAATTTTCTGGGGCTACGAGCAGTACTTC
>many|TRBJ2-2|TRBV6-5|.
CASSPRGEWTGELFF
TGTGCCAGCAGCCCGAGGGGAGAATGGACCGGGGAGCTGTTTTTT
>few|TRBJ2-3|TRBV20-1|.
CSAHPGGTDTQYF
TGCAGTGCCCACCCGGGAGGCACAGATACGCAGTATTTT
>.|TRBJ1-6|TRBV20-1|TRBD1
CSGRDSNSPLHF
TGCAGTGGTCGGGACAGTAATTCACCCCTCCACTTT
>many|TRBJ2-3|TRBV5-1|.
CASSLEGGSSDTQYF
TGCGCCAGCAGCTTGGAGGGTGGAAGTTCAGATACGCAGTATTTT
>many|TRBJ2-3|TRBV6-2/TRBV6-3|TRBD2
CASSWGGGSAQYF
TGTGCCAGCAGTTGGGGCGGGGGGTCTGCGCAGTATTTT
>many|TRBJ1-4|TRBV4-2|TRBD1
CASSQAGGREKLFF
TGTGCCAGCAGCCAAGCAGGGGGCCGGGAAAAACTGTTTTTT
>few|TRBJ1-1|TRBV5-1|.
CASSLKIQGTEAFF
TGCGCCAGCAGCTTGAAAATTCAGGGCACTGAAGCTTTCTTT
>.|TRBJ1-1|TRBV4-3|.
CASSQAGNTEAFF
TGCGCCAGCAGCCAGGCAGGGAACACTGAAGCTTTCTTT
>few|TRBJ2-7|TRBV7-2|.
CASSPTVVSSSYEQYF
TGTGCCAGCAGCCCCACGGTAGTTTCTTCAAGTTACGAGCAGTACTTC
>few|TRBJ2-5|TRBV15|.
CASGFGKRETQYF
TGTGCCTCCGGATTCGGGAAACGAGAGACCCAGTACTTC
>few|TRBJ1-1|TRBV7-6|TRBD1
CASSTIGQGGTEAFF
TGTGCCAGCAGCACAATAGGACAGGGTGGGACTGAAGCTTTCTTT
>many|TRBJ2-1|TRBV12-3/TRBV12-4|.
CASSFGREQFF
TGTGCCAGCAGTTTTGGACGGGAGCAGTTCTTC
>.|TRBJ1-2|TRBV5-1|.
CASSPNGANYGYTF
TGCGCCAGCAGCCCGAACGGAGCTAACTATGGCTACACCTTC
>many|TRBJ2-5|TRBV20-1|TRBD2
CSADPLAGGETQYF
TGCAGTGCTGACCCCCTAGCGGGAGGCGAGACCCAGTACTTC
>few|TRBJ1-2|TRBV10-3|.
CAISESNGFYGYTF
TGTGCCATCAGTGAGTCGAACGGATTCTATGGCTACACCTTC
>.|TRBJ1-1|TRBV29-1|.
CSVMGQINTEAFF
TGCAGCGTCATGGGGCAAATTAACACTGAAGCTTTCTTT
>many|TRBJ1-2|TRBV18|.
CASRPSSYGYTF
TGTGCCAGCCGGCCCAGTAGCTATGGCTACACCTTC
>many|TRBJ2-7|TRBV6-6|TRBD2
CASRPSGRVPEQYF
TGTGCCAGCAGACCGAGCGGGAGGGTCCCCGAGCAGTACTTC
>.|TRBJ1-3|TRBV18|.
CASSQGRNSGNTIYF
TGTGCCAGCTCCCAGGGACGGAACTCTGGAAACACCATATATTTT